This TCR beta chain was sequenced during a study of shared clonotypes between healthy human individuals. Study-wide points: Limitation of the genetic and exposure-history diversity represented came from the few donors.

V was clipped by 4 bases and J by 1 base, with 12 bases between them. The CDR3 is 15 residues long. From germline, CDR1 is LGHNA and CDR2 YSLEER. Repertoires were generated with immunoSEQ multiplex PCR, while TCRdb's copy carries only in-frame clones and drops some. The repertoire holds over 1.4 million clones, with 95% to 97% as singletons. This clone has a single count. Its antigen is currently unknown. This clonotype was obtained from a man aged 25-45 years in good health. The genes are TRBV4-3 and TRBJ2-3; no firm D call. The sequenced sample consisted of naive CD4+ T cells sorted from blood. Subset reported: CD45RA+ positively selected. CDR3 region: CASSPSLWGTDTQYF. CDR3 DNA: TGCGCCAGCAGCCCATCCTTATGGGGCACAGATACGCAGTATTTT.